One and the same sample provided the 9 T cell receptor beta chains below, sequenced in a study of T-cell memory formation after mild COVID-19. Each CDR3 protein is one row after TCRdb ran MiXCR on the 5' RACE reads. The repertoire holds 90,000 to 120,000 distinct CDR3 sequences, with over 8.5% as singletons. Sequencing input: PBMCs or a T cell subset sorted from them (not recorded which). The receptors come from a man between 18 and 35 years old who had mild COVID-19 (a few samples of this study predate the infection). Cell type and time point are not known.

This sequence joins TRBV4-2 and TRBJ2-5, with 9 nucleotides matching TRBD2. The CDR3 runs to 17 residues. The V gene end was trimmed by 0 bases and the J gene end by 2 bases; junction bases not matched to a gene: 7. Germline values: CDR1 LGHNA, CDR2 YNFKEQ. This CDR3 reads CASSQDPSGVLQETQYF. DNA of the CDR3: TGTGCCAGCAGCCAAGATCCTAGCGGGGTACTACAAGAGACCCAGTACTTC.

This clonotype has a count of ten or more. The chain combines TRBV20-1 with TRBJ2-7, with TRBD2 matching over 8 bases. CDR1 and CDR2 from the germline V gene are DFQATT and SNEGSKA (reference sequence). V shed 5 bases and J 4 bases; nucleotides not matched to a gene: 10. The CDR3 is 14 amino acids. CDR3 nucleotides: TGCAGTGCTCGTAGAAGCGGGGGAGATTACGAGCAGTACGTC. Protein product: CSARRSGGDYEQYV.

This clonotype was seen more than once but under ten times. This sequence joins TRBV9 and TRBJ1-1; 9 bases are shared with TRBD1. With 8 bases clipped from V and 5 bases from J, the junction kept 7 bases outside the gene matches. This CDR3 spans 13 amino acids. Germline CDR1 reads SGDLS; CDR2 reads YYNGEE. This chain's CDR3 is CASSGTGKTEAFF. The CDR3 DNA reads TGTGCCAGTTCGGGGACAGGGAAGACTGAAGCTTTCTTT.

This clonotype was detected only a few times. The chain combines TRBV6-1 with TRBJ2-3; a weak D match, TRBD2 (6 bases). The germline gives CDR1 MNHNS, CDR2 SASEGT. This CDR3 spans 16 amino acids. V gave up 2 bases and J gave up 0 bases, with 12 bases separating them. The CDR3 spells CASSEFVSGSTDTQYF. CDR3 DNA sequence: TGTGCCAGCAGTGAATTTGTGAGCGGGAGCACAGATACGCAGTATTTT.

This clonotype has more than one count but fewer than ten. The V and J genes are TRBV20-1 and TRBJ2-7, with 8 positions matching TRBD1. This CDR3 comprises 11 residues. The ends lost 6 bases at V and 6 bases at J; junction bases unmatched: 4. CDR1 and CDR2 from the germline V gene are DFQATT and SNEGSKA (reference sequence). CDR3 DNA: TGCAGTGCCCATGACAGGGGCGAGCAGTACGTC. This translates into CSAHDRGEQYV.

A few counts support this clonotype. The chain employs TRBV4-3 and TRBJ1-6; D is possibly TRBD1 (5 bases). The CDR3 sequence is 16 residues long. Trimming stripped 0 bases from V and 7 bases from J, with 13 bases between. Per germline, CDR1 LGHNA and CDR2 YSLEER. In DNA form, the CDR3 reads TGCGCCAGCAGCCAAGATGAGGGGCTCGTGAATTCACCCCTCCACTTT. Translated, it gives CASSQDEGLVNSPLHF.

This clonotype was counted between two and nine times. J is TRBJ2-7 and V is TRBV28, with TRBD2 identical over 8 bases. V dropped 6 bases and J dropped 0; count of bases not matched to a gene: 13. The CDR3 covers 17 residues. Germline CDR1 is MDHEN and CDR2 is SYDVKM. This chain's CDR3 is CASSSSGGGLISYEQYV. Written as DNA, the CDR3 is TGTGCCAGCAGCTCCTCCGGCGGGGGGTTGATCTCCTACGAGCAGTACGTC.

V gene TRBV6-5 combines with J gene TRBJ2-1; 9 bases are a match to TRBD1. CDR1 MNHEY and CDR2 SVGAGI come from the germline V gene. V gave up 6 bases and J gave up 4 bases; unmatched junction bases: 10. The CDR3 extends over 16 amino acids. CDR3 coding DNA: TGTGCCAGCAGCCCCGATCCCGGGACAGGGTACAATGAGCAGTTCTTC. It is translated as CASSPDPGTGYNEQFF.

This rearrangement joins TRBV28 to TRBJ2-3, with TRBD2 matching over 13 bases. The germline V gene has CDR1 MDHEN and CDR2 SYDVKM. J was trimmed by 5 bases and V by 6 bases; bases with no gene match: 8. The CDR3 extends over 16 amino acids. The chain's CDR3 is CASRTTSGGAGDTQYF. The CDR3 bases are TGTGCCAGCAGGACCACTAGCGGGGGGGCAGGAGATACGCAGTATTTT.